The subject of this entry is one T cell receptor beta chain. V gave up 7 bases and J gave up 0 bases, with 9 bases separating them. The CDR3 is 13 residues long. Germline V gene sequence: CDR1 SGHTA, CDR2 FQGNSA. The data belong to a study of PD-L1 blockade in urothelial cancer. Produced via immunoSEQ multiplex PCR; TCRdb's table is partial and in-frame only. The repertoire has about 39,000 clones, about 89% of them found once; the top ten carry just under 2%. Diagnoses among patients were locally advanced or metastatic urothelial carcinoma. The V call is TRBV7-2, the J call TRBJ2-5; D call uncertain. The TCR comes from a man in his sixties with urothelial cancer. The sample in question was PBMCs, obtained around atezolizumab (anti-PD-L1) treatment. The CDR3 loop is CASTRSYQETQYF. CDR3 sequence (DNA): TGTGCCAGCACCCGCAGTTACCAAGAGACCCAGTACTTC.